This record looks at one TCR beta chain sequence and its context. The antigen is undetermined. This record comes from a study of CD8+ T cells in alopecia areata. General study points: Persistence during tofacitinib was seen for many expanded lesional clones in scalp and blood.

The CDR3 runs 16 residues. V was trimmed by 2 bases and J by 4 bases, leaving 15 bases between them. The germline V gene encodes CDR1 MNHEY and CDR2 SMNVEV (reference sequence). The treatment is: oral pan-JAK inhibitor, 5-10 mg twice daily. Alopecia areata patients gave lesional scalp punch biopsies and peripheral blood samples. Extracted from the samples, RNA was reverse transcribed into cDNA to serve as the sequencing template. Produced via immunoSEQ multiplex PCR; TCRdb's table is partial and in-frame only. Of 95,000 to 110,000 clones listed, 84% are singletons. The chain employs TRBV27 and TRBJ2-1; no clear D. The material sequenced was CD8+ T cells sorted from blood, taken at week 24, from a patient treated with tofacitinib. The TCR originated in a human donor with alopecia areata. The CDR3 sequence: CASSLRAGGLYNEQFF. The CDR3 DNA is TGTGCCAGCAGTTTAAGGGCTGGCGGCCTTTACAATGAGCAGTTCTTC.